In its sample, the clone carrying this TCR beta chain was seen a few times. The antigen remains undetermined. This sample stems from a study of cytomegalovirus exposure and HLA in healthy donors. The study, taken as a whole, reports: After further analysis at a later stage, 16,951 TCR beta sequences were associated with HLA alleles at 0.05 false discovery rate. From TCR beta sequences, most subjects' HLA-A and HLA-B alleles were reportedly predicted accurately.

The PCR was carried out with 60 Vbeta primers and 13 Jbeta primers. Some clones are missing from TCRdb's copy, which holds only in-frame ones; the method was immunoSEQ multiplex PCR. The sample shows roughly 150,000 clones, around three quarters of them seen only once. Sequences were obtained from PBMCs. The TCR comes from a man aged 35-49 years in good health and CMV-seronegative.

The CDR3 sequence: CASSHFPRGATNEKLFF. The CDR3 nucleotides are TGTGCCAGTAGTCACTTTCCTCGGGGGGCAACTAATGAAAAACTGTTTTTT. The V and J genes are TRBV19 and TRBJ1-4, with a possible D match to TRBD1 (5 bases). The CDR3 runs 17 residues. Trimming cost V 5 bases and J 0 bases, with 16 bases left between them. From germline, CDR1 is LNHDA and CDR2 SQIVND (reference sequence).